The 7 T cell receptor beta chains given below trace back to one sample, sequenced in a study of blood T cell repertoires in COVID-19. The data were produced by immunoSEQ multiplex PCR, yet TCRdb's version contains in-frame clones alone and is incomplete. The sample records about 60,000 clones, about three quarters being singletons. Sequencing was performed on peripheral blood. Source of these receptors: an elderly woman with acute or convalescent COVID-19.

The chain combines TRBV19 with TRBJ2-1, with TRBD2 as a possible D gene (5 bases). CDR1 is LNHDA and CDR2 is SQIVND in the germline V gene (reference sequence). The CDR3 sequence is 12 residues long. Trimming removed 7 bases from V and 5 bases from J, with 9 bases in between. CDR3 loop: CASTDYNNEQFF. CDR3 nucleotide sequence: TGTGCCAGTACCGACTACAACAATGAGCAGTTCTTC.

The J gene is TRBJ1-3, the V gene TRBV28; no clear D. Germline CDR1 MDHEN, CDR2 SYDVKM. CDR3 size: 16 residues. V dropped 2 bases and J dropped 4 bases, with 15 bases sitting between them. The DNA for the CDR3 is TGTGCCAGCAGTTTACGACTGAGGCTAGGCGGAAACACCATATATTTT. Translated: CASSLRLRLGGNTIYF.

This chain uses TRBV28 with TRBJ1-5; D unresolved. CDR1 MDHEN and CDR2 SYDVKM come from the germline V gene. V dropped 1 base and J dropped 10 bases, with 8 bases sitting between them. This CDR3 comprises 12 residues. The CDR3 reads CASSLLAKPQHF. Written as DNA, the CDR3 is TGTGCCAGCAGTTTATTAGCAAAACCCCAGCATTTT.

The rearrangement joins TRBV5-1 to TRBJ2-7; D might be TRBD1 (6 bases). Germline CDR1 and CDR2: SGHRS and YFSETQ. The CDR3 has 13 amino acids. Trimming took off 2 bases at V and 2 bases at J, with 8 bases between the two ends. The CDR3 sequence: CASSFRGPYEQYF. The CDR3 coding sequence is TGCGCCAGCAGCTTCAGGGGCCCCTACGAGCAGTACTTC.

The chain couples TRBV7-8 to TRBJ2-7, with D perhaps matching TRBD1 (5 bases). This CDR3 comprises 15 residues. V was cut by 5 bases and J by 2 bases, with 16 bases left in between. Germline values: CDR1 SGHVS, CDR2 FQNEAQ. This CDR3 is CASSLQGVGTYEQYF. The CDR3, as DNA: TGTGCCAGCAGCCTACAAGGGGTGGGTACCTACGAGCAGTACTTC. Filled out from reference TRBV7-8 and TRBJ2-7, the complete variable domain reads GAGVSQSPRYKVAKRGQDVALRCDPISGHVSLFWYQQALGQGPEFLTYFQNEAQLDKSGLPSDRFFAERPEGSVSTLKIQRTQQEDSAVYLCASSLQGVGTYEQYFGPGTRLTVT.

This clone was seen at least ten times. The rearrangement links TRBV7-9 to TRBJ2-5, with TRBD2 identical over 9 bases. Losses at the gene ends were 5 bases for V and 6 bases for J; bases not matched to a gene: 13. In germline, CDR1 is SEHNR, CDR2 FQNEAQ (reference sequence). This CDR3 contains 16 residues. The chain's CDR3 is CASSPDAGGPSKTQYF. The CDR3 DNA follows: TGTGCCAGCAGCCCCGATGCGGGAGGGCCCAGCAAGACCCAGTACTTC.

The V gene is TRBV18, the J gene TRBJ1-2; 12 nucleotides match TRBD1. This CDR3 region has 17 residues. The germline gives CDR1 KGHSH, CDR2 LQKENI. V shed 4 bases and J 4 bases; nucleotides not matched to a gene: 10. CDR3 in DNA: TGTGCCAGCTCACTGGGGACAGGGGGCAAAGGTGCCTATGGCTACACCTTC. Encoded protein: CASSLGTGGKGAYGYTF.